The entry below gives a single TCR beta chain sequence along with its context. The CDR3 consists of 15 residues. The V segment lost 7 bases and the J segment 4 bases; nucleotides outside the gene matches: 8. Per germline, CDR1 MDHEN and CDR2 SYDVKM. This sample is part of a study of blood T cells in healthy people across ages. The donors, all healthy, were Caucasians living in Russia, aged roughly 6 to 90. Per-sample PBMC isolation yielded at least 6.5 million cells. A J-beta primer mix and a sample-barcoded 5' primer were used in a second PCR of about 7 to 11 cycles. A 12-random-nucleotide template-switch adaptor tagged each cDNA molecule. TCRdb ran MiXCR on the 5' RACE reads and lists one entry per CDR3 protein. The sample has 2 million or so distinct CDR3 sequences, roughly 52% seen once.

Source material: blood. This sequence joins TRBV28 and TRBJ1-4, with 8 bases identical to TRBD1. The source of this sequence is a woman in her thirties or forties in good health. CDR3 residues: CASTLRTGRNEKLFF. The CDR3 nucleotides read TGTGCCAGCACCCTCCGGACAGGGCGTAATGAAAAACTGTTTTTT.